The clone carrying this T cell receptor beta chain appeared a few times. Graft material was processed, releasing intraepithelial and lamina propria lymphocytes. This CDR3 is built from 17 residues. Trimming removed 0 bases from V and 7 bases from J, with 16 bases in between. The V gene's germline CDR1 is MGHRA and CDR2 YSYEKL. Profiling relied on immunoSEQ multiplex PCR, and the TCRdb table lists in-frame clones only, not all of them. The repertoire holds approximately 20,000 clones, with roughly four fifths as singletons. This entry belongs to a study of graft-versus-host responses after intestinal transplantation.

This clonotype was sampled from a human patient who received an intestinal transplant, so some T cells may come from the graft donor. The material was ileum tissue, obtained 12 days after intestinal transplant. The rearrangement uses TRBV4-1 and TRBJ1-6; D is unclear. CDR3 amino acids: CASSQDGVGVLNSPLHF. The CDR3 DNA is TGCGCCAGCAGCCAAGATGGGGTCGGGGTCCTAAATTCACCCCTCCACTTT.